This T cell receptor (beta chain) was documented in a study of blood T cell repertoires in COVID-19. Study details: Specimens from acute and convalescent COVID-19 originated in the United States, Italy and Spain. Sources were T cells, B-cell-depleted T cells, or PBMCs; the material itself was cDNA or gDNA.

Trimming removed 4 bases from V and 2 bases from J; junction bases left unmatched: 8. This CDR3 spans 16 amino acids. CDR1 and CDR2 from the germline V gene are SGHRS and YFSETQ. Some clones are missing from TCRdb's copy, which holds only in-frame ones; the method was immunoSEQ multiplex PCR. The sample carries about 330,000 clones, roughly 90% recorded once. V gene TRBV5-1 combines with J gene TRBJ2-3; TRBD2 aligns across 9 bases. The origin of this receptor is a woman between 45 and 65 years old with active or convalescent COVID-19. Specimen: peripheral blood. The CDR3 nucleotides read TGCGCCAGCAGCCGCCCGACTAGCGGATTCACAGATACGCAGTATTTT. It is translated as CASSRPTSGFTDTQYF.